These 26 T cell receptor beta chains were all obtained from the same sample, sequenced in a study of post-analysis software for immune sequencing data. The study, taken as a whole, reports: Relative to controls, patients had about 5 TRBV segments at higher frequency, with TRBV5-6, TRBV5-1 and TRBV20-1 among these.

Unique-molecular-identifier-tagged TCR beta cDNA libraries were used. MiXCR, run by TCRdb on the PCR reads, gives a single entry per CDR3 protein. The sample records hundreds of thousands of distinct CDR3 sequences, 30% to 40% being singletons. Antigens for these TCRs are unknown. The sample comprised blood. These receptors came from a girl aged 2-10 years with multiple sclerosis.

This clonotype was recorded a few times. This sequence joins TRBV6-1 and TRBJ1-2, with 10 bases matching TRBD1. Germline CDR1 is MNHNS and CDR2 is SASEGT. J lost 5 bases, V lost 6 bases, and 6 bases had no gene match. The length of the CDR3 is 14 residues. The CDR3 loop reads CASSGTGEIYGYTF. Here the CDR3 DNA reads TGTGCCAGCAGCGGGACAGGGGAGATATATGGCTACACCTTC.

This clonotype came up a few times. The J gene is TRBJ2-7, the V gene TRBV12-3 or TRBV12-4, with D maybe TRBD2 (5 bases). V gave up 3 bases and J gave up 4 bases, with 13 bases separating them. The length of the CDR3 is 14 residues. DNA for the CDR3: TGTGCCAGCAGTTTGCAGGAGACTACGTACGAGCAGTACTTC. It encodes CASSLQETTYEQYF.

The CDR3 DNA is TGTGCCAGCAGTTACTCGATACTCGGGGGATCGCAGTATTTT. This gives the protein CASSYSILGGSQYF. The rearrangement joins TRBV6-5 to TRBJ2-3; tentatively, D is TRBD2 (6 bases). The germline V gene has CDR1 MNHEY and CDR2 SVGAGI. Between the trimmed V and J ends, which lost 0 bases and 10 bases, there was a span of 14 bases. This CDR3 spans 14 amino acids.

This clonotype has just one count. The J gene is TRBJ2-5, the V gene TRBV5-1; D ambiguous. CDR1 and CDR2 (germline): SGHRS, YFSETQ. The CDR3 has 11 amino acids. Between the trimmed V and J ends, which lost 4 bases and 7 bases, there was a span of 8 bases. The CDR3 sequence: CASSNKGTQYF. The CDR3 bases are TGCGCCAGCAGCAACAAGGGGACCCAGTACTTC.

The chain combines TRBV7-2 with TRBJ1-2, with TRBD1 matching 9 bases. V lost 2 bases and J lost 7; bases outside the gene matches: 5. Germline V CDR1 and CDR2: SGHTA, FQGNSA. The CDR3 is 14 residues long. The CDR3 loop reads CASSLTGQGIGYTF. In DNA form, the CDR3 reads TGTGCCAGCAGCTTAACGGGACAGGGTATTGGCTACACCTTC.

This clonotype has a handful of counts. The chain carries TRBV29-1 and TRBJ2-5, with TRBD2 matching over 7 bases. V gave up 6 bases and J gave up 5 bases; unmatched junction bases: 3. This CDR3 contains 11 residues. Germline CDR1 reads SQVTM; CDR2 reads ANQGSEA. The CDR3 loop reads CSVGRGETQYF. The DNA for the CDR3 is TGCAGCGTCGGGCGGGGGGAGACCCAGTACTTC.

This clonotype was observed many times. The CDR3 DNA is TGTGCCAGCTCACCGGGGGAGACCCAGTACTTC. The encoded protein is CASSPGETQYF. V usage is TRBV18 and J usage is TRBJ2-5; D not certain. Germline V gene data show CDR1 as KGHSH and CDR2 as LQKENI. V was shortened by 3 bases and J by 5 bases, with 4 bases between the two germline ends. The CDR3 has 11 amino acids.

This clonotype was picked up a small number of times. This chain connects TRBV15 to TRBJ2-1; 8 bases line up with TRBD1. Germline values: CDR1 LNHNV, CDR2 YYDKDF (reference sequence). The V gene end was trimmed by 6 bases and the J gene end by 6 bases; junction bases not matched to a gene: 19. The CDR3 loop spans 18 amino acids. The CDR3 region is CATRGRRPGTGRGNEQFF. The CDR3 DNA follows: TGTGCCACCAGGGGTCGGCGTCCGGGGACAGGTCGAGGCAATGAGCAGTTCTTC.

The chain has TRBV4-2 and TRBJ2-1, with a weak D call TRBD1 (6 bases). Germline lookup yields CDR1 LGHNA and CDR2 YNFKEQ. CDR3 length equals 17 residues. V lost 0 bases, J lost 6 bases, and 18 bases lay in between. This CDR3 reads CASSQDTQQGISNEQFF. CDR3 sequence (DNA): TGTGCCAGCAGCCAAGATACCCAACAGGGTATAAGCAATGAGCAGTTCTTC.

The CDR3 loop is CASSFEGSLDEQYF. In nucleotides, the CDR3 is TGTGCCAGCAGCTTCGAGGGGTCCCTCGACGAGCAGTACTTC. The rearrangement joins TRBV7-8 to TRBJ2-5, with D perhaps given as TRBD1 or TRBD2 (5 bases each). The last part of the DNA fits TRBJ2-7 better; the J call may be wrong. CDR3 length: 14 amino acids. From germline, CDR1 is SGHVS and CDR2 FQNEAQ.

This sequence joins TRBV7-3 and TRBJ1-1; D gene ambiguous. CDR3 length: 12 residues. V dropped 4 bases and J dropped 6 bases, with 9 bases sitting between them. CDR1 is SGHTA and CDR2 is FQGTGA in the germline V gene. DNA for the CDR3: TGTGCCAGCAGCTCCGGCCAGGCTGAAGCTTTCTTT. It yields the protein CASSSGQAEAFF.

This chain connects TRBV20-1 to TRBJ1-1; the D gene is possibly TRBD1 (5 bases). V lost 6 bases and J lost 6, with 20 bases in between. This CDR3 region has 14 residues. Germline V CDR1 and CDR2: DFQATT, SNEGSKA (reference sequence). Here the CDR3 reads CSATLTRGRPEAFF. In DNA form, the CDR3 reads TGCAGTGCGACTCTAACCCGGGGCCGACCTGAAGCTTTCTTT.

This clonotype was counted ten times or more. V is TRBV12-3 or TRBV12-4 and J is TRBJ2-5; TRBD2 might be the D (5 bases). This CDR3 is 13 amino acids long. Trimming took 2 bases from V and 2 from J, leaving 6 bases between them. CDR3 DNA: TGTGCCAGCAGTTTAAGGGAGCAAGAGACCCAGTACTTC. Amino acids: CASSLREQETQYF.

The gene calls are TRBV29-1 and TRBJ1-1; D not certain. CDR1 SQVTM and CDR2 ANQGSEA come from the germline V gene. The CDR3 consists of 12 residues. V lost 4 bases, J lost 7 bases, and 13 bases lay in between. The CDR3: CSVGGQLFEAFF. In DNA, the CDR3 is TGCAGCGTTGGAGGCCAGTTGTTTGAAGCTTTCTTT.

The sample holds a few counts of this clonotype. The rearrangement joins TRBV29-1 to TRBJ2-3, with D perhaps given as TRBD1 or TRBD2 (6 bases each). The V end was cut by 6 bases, the J end by 2 bases, with 18 bases between. The CDR3 sequence is 15 residues long. In germline, CDR1 is SQVTM, CDR2 ANQGSEA. The CDR3 reads CSVTGRQGYTDTQYF. In nucleotides, the CDR3 is TGCAGCGTCACAGGGAGGCAGGGCTACACAGATACGCAGTATTTT.

The chain recombines TRBV18 with TRBJ2-3; maybe TRBD2 (5 bases). Per the germline V gene, CDR1 is KGHSH and CDR2 is LQKENI. With 3 bases removed from V and 2 bases from J, the gap between germline ends came to 12 bases. The CDR3 is 15 residues long. The CDR3 here is CASSPQRAVTDTQYF. CDR3 DNA sequence: TGTGCCAGCTCACCTCAGAGGGCGGTCACAGATACGCAGTATTTT.

This clonotype has a handful of counts. V usage is TRBV20-1 and J usage is TRBJ2-5; D remains ambiguous. Germline assignment: CDR1 DFQATT and CDR2 SNEGSKA (reference sequence). This CDR3 has 12 amino acids. The V gene lost 4 bases and the J gene lost 5 bases, with 11 bases spanning the gap. CDR3 bases: TGCAGTGCTAAGGGTCTAAGGGAGACCCAGTACTTC. Protein sequence: CSAKGLRETQYF.

This clonotype came up a few times. The DNA for the CDR3 is TGTGCCAGCAGCTTGGAGCAAGGTAGCAATCAGCCCCAGCATTTT. It specifies CASSLEQGSNQPQHF. V and J are TRBV7-6 and TRBJ1-5; D not resolved. The ends were cut back, 3 bases at V and 0 bases at J, with 9 bases in the middle. The CDR3 contains 15 residues. Germline V CDR1 and CDR2: SGHVS, FNYEAQ.

This chain links TRBV5-4 with TRBJ2-7; D may be TRBD1 (6 bases). Germline V gives CDR1 SGHNT, CDR2 YYREEE (reference sequence). V was cut by 4 bases and J by 0 bases, with 17 bases left in between. The CDR3 runs 16 residues. Written as DNA, the CDR3 is TGTGCCAGCAGCCCCCCGGTGGGGGCCAGCTCCTACGAGCAGTACTTC. Residues: CASSPPVGASSYEQYF.

This clonotype occurred a few times. The genes are TRBV20-1 and TRBJ1-6; D gene uncertain. In germline, CDR1 is DFQATT, CDR2 SNEGSKA (reference sequence). CDR3 length: 15 amino acids. Trimming took off 1 base at V and 3 bases at J, with 10 bases between the two ends. CDR3 bases: TGCAGTGCTAGAGGTATAGGGAACTATAATTCACCCCTCCACTTT. Protein product: CSARGIGNYNSPLHF.

This clonotype has just one count. This chain uses TRBV5-1 with TRBJ2-1; TRBD1 aligns across 9 bases. The germline V gene encodes CDR1 SGHRS and CDR2 YFSETQ. The CDR3 runs to 15 residues. V shed 0 bases and J 8 bases; nucleotides not matched to a gene: 6. The CDR3: CASSLVETGGYEQFF. In nucleotides, the CDR3 is TGCGCCAGCAGCTTGGTAGAGACAGGGGGGTATGAGCAGTTCTTC.

As regards this clonotype: The junction departs from the called germline gene at one end, perhaps through a read error. The chain couples TRBV7-2 to TRBJ1-1; a weak D match, TRBD1 (6 bases). CDR1 is SGHTA and CDR2 is FQGNSA in the germline V gene. CDR3 length: 13 residues. The CDR3 spells CASGGQLNTETFF. The CDR3 nucleotides are TGTGCCAGTGGGGGGCAACTGAACACTGAAACTTTCTTT. Combining the CDR3 with reference TRBV7-2 and TRBJ1-1 gives the whole variable domain GAGVSQSPSNKVTEKGKDVELRCDPISGHTALYWYRQSLGQGLEFLIYFQGNSAPDKSGLPSDRFSAERTGGSVSTLTIQRTQQEDSAVYLCASGGQLNTETFFGQGTRLTVV.

This clonotype has more than one count but fewer than ten. This sequence joins TRBV25-1 and TRBJ1-1, with unresolved D. This CDR3 has 14 amino acids. V lost 4 bases and J lost 0, with 9 bases in between. Germline-derived CDR1 and CDR2 are MGHDK and SYGVNS. The CDR3 region is CASSGRNMNTEAFF. CDR3 coding DNA: TGTGCCAGCAGTGGACGCAATATGAACACTGAAGCTTTCTTT.

Ten or more counts support this clonotype. Here the CDR3 reads CASSWTTQETQYF. The DNA of the CDR3 is TGCGCCAGCAGCTGGACAACCCAAGAGACCCAGTACTTC. The rearrangement links TRBV5-1 to TRBJ2-5; D is possibly TRBD1 (5 bases). This CDR3 is built from 13 residues. Trimming removed 3 bases at V and 1 base at J, with 7 bases between. Germline V gene data show CDR1 as SGHRS and CDR2 as YFSETQ. The entire variable domain, with the rest obtained from reference TRBV5-1 and TRBJ2-5, is as follows: KAGVTQTPRYLIKTRGQQVTLSCSPISGHRSVSWYQQTPGQGLQFLFEYFSETQRNKGNFPGRFSGRQFSNSRSEMNVSTLELGDSALYLCASSWTTQETQYFGPGTRLLVL.

The CDR3 nucleotides are TGTGCCAGCAGCCAAGGGACAGATTCACCCCTCCACTTT. This codes for CASSQGTDSPLHF. The chain carries TRBV4-2 and TRBJ1-6; TRBD1 might be the D (6 bases). The V and J ends lost 1 base and 8 bases respectively, with 6 bases between them. The CDR3 runs 13 residues. Germline V CDR1 and CDR2: LGHNA, YNFKEQ.

This rearrangement joins TRBV13 to TRBJ1-4, with D maybe TRBD1 (5 bases). CDR3 length: 14 amino acids. Germline CDR1 PRHDT, CDR2 FYEKMQ (reference sequence). The V end was cut by 3 bases, the J end by 7 bases, with 12 bases between. In DNA form, the CDR3 reads TGTGCCAGCAGCTTTTACGGGACGGCTGAAAAACTGTTTTTT. Protein sequence: CASSFYGTAEKLFF.